This record covers a single TCR beta chain. What it binds is not known. The sample originates from a study of T cells expressing NK-cell markers. Study results and limitations: The leading position in the CD3+CD56-NKG2C+ fraction of a handful of donors also went to these clonotypes.

No DNA is given; TCRdb re-called the 5' RACE reads and lists each CDR3 protein once. The sample totals 250,000 to 300,000 distinct CDR3 sequences. The CDR3 contains 11 residues. Germline values: CDR1 DFQATT, CDR2 SNEGSKA (reference sequence). The rearrangement joins TRBV20-1 to TRBJ2-1. This receptor was obtained from a woman between 18 and 69 years old in good health. Material: blood T cells: a sorted CD56 or NKG2C T cell subset, CD4+ or CD8+ T cells, or bulk PBMC T cells (not recorded which). CDR3 region: CSAREQAKQFF.